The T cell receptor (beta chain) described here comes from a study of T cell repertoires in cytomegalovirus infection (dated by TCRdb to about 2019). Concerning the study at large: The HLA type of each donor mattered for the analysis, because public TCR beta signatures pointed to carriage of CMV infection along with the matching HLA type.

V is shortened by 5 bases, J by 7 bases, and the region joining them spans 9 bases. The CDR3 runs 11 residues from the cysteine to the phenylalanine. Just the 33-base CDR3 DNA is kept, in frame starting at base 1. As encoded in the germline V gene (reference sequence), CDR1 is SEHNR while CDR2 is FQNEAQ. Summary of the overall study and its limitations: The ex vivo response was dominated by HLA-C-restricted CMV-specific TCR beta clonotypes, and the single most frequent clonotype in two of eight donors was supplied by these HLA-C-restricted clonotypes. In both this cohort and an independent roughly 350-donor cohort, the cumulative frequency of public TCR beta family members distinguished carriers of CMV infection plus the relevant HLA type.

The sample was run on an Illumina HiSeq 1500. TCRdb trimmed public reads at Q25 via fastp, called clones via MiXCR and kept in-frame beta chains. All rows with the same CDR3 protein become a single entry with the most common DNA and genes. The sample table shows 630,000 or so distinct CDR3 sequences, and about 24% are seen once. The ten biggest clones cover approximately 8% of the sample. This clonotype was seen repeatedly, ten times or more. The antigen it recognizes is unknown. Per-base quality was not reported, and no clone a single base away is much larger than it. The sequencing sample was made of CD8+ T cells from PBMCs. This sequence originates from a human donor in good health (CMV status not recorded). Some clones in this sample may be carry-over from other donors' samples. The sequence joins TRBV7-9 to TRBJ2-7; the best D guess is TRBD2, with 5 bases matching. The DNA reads TGTGCCAGCAGCCGGACTTTTGAGCAGTACTTC. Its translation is CASSRTFEQYF.